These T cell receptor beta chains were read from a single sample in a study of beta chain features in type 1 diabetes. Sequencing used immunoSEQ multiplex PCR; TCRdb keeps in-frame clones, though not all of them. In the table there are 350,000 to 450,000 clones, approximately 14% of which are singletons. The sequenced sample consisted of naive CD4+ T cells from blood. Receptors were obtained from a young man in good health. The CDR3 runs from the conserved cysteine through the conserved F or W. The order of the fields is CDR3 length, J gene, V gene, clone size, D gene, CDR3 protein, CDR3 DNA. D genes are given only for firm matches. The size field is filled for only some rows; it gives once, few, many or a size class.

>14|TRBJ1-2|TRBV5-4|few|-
CASSSSRGDYGYTF
TGTGCCAGCAGTAGTAGTCGAGGGGACTATGGCTACACCTTC
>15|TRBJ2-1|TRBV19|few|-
CASSIEVMRYNEQFF
TGTGCCAGTAGTATTGAGGTCATGCGGTACAATGAGCAGTTCTTC
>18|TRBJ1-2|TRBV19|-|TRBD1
CASISRGDRGRPGYGYTF
TGTGCCAGTATCTCCCGCGGGGACAGGGGGCGCCCGGGCTATGGCTACACCTTC
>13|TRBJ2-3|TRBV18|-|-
CASSSGPTDTQYF
TGTGCCAGCTCATCGGGCCCCACAGATACGCAGTATTTT
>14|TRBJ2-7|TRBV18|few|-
CASSPLGFSYEQYF
TGTGCCAGCTCACCACTTGGATTCTCCTACGAGCAGTACTTC
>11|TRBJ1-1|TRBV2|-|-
CASSIDTEAFF
TGTGCCAGCAGTATAGACACTGAAGCTTTCTTT
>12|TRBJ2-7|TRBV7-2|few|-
CASSTSSYEQYF
TGTGCCAGCAGCACGAGCTCCTACGAGCAGTACTTC
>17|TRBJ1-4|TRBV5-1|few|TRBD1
CASSLGTSTGGLEKLFF
TGCGCCAGCAGCTTGGGAACCTCGACAGGGGGCTTAGAAAAACTGTTTTTT
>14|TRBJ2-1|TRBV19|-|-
CASSTPPIPHEQFF
TGTGCCAGTAGTACACCCCCTATACCCCATGAGCAGTTCTTC
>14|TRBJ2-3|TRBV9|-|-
CASSVGDNTDTQYF
TGTGCCAGCAGCGTAGGTGACAACACAGATACGCAGTATTTT
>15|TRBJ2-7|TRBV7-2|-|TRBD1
CASSSAGGSIYEQYF
TGTGCCAGCAGCTCCGCAGGGGGCTCGATCTACGAGCAGTACTTC
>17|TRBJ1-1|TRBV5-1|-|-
CASSLSSRVDTNTEAFF
TGCGCCAGCAGCTTGTCGTCCAGGGTAGATACGAACACTGAAGCTTTCTTT
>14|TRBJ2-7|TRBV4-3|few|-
CASSQGQGVYEQYF
TGCGCCAGCAGCCAAGGTCAGGGCGTCTACGAGCAGTACTTC
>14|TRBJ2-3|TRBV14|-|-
CASSQVEWTDAQYF
TGTGCCAGCAGCCAAGTTGAATGGACAGATGCGCAGTATTTT
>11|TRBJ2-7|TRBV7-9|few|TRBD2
CASSSEGGLYF
TGTGCCAGCAGCTCCGAGGGAGGGCTGTACTTC
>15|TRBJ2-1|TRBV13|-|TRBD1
CASSLDRAGLGEQFF
TGTGCCAGCAGCTTGGACAGGGCTGGACTCGGTGAGCAGTTCTTC
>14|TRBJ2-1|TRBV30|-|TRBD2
CAWSVGREGDEQFF
TGTGCCTGGAGTGTGGGGCGGGAGGGCGATGAGCAGTTCTTC
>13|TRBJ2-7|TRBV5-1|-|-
CASSLAGTYEQYF
TGCGCCAGCAGCTTGGCCGGGACCTACGAGCAGTACTTC
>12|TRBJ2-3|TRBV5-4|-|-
CASSWGTDTQYF
TGTGCCAGCAGCTGGGGCACAGATACGCAGTATTTT
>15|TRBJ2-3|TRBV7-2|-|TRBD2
CASSRTSGFGDTQYF
TGTGCCAGCAGCCGGACTAGCGGGTTTGGGGATACGCAGTATTTT
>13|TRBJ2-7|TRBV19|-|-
CASSIAVRYEQYF
TGTGCCAGTAGTATTGCAGTTCGATACGAGCAGTACTTC
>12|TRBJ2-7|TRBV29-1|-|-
CSLRGLPYEQYF
TGCAGCCTAAGGGGACTTCCCTACGAGCAGTACTTC
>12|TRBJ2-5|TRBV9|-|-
CASSVDSETQYF
TGTGCCAGCAGCGTAGATTCGGAGACCCAGTACTTC
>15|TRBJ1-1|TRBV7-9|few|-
CASSFSRTADTEAFF
TGTGCCAGCAGCTTCTCCCGGACAGCTGACACTGAAGCTTTCTTT
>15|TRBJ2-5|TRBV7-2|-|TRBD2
CASCNSGGLQETQYF
TGTGCCAGCTGCAATAGCGGGGGGCTTCAAGAGACCCAGTACTTC
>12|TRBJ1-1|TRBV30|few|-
CASRTVNTEAFF
TGTGCCTCCAGGACAGTGAACACTGAAGCTTTCTTT
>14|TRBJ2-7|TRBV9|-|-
CASSTGGYHYEQYF
TGTGCCAGCAGCACCGGCGGGTACCACTACGAGCAGTACTTC
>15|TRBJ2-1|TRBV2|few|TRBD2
CASSVEAGEYNEQFF
TGTGCCAGCAGTGTGGAAGCGGGGGAATACAATGAGCAGTTCTTC
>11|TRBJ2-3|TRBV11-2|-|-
CASSPFDTQYF
TGTGCCAGCAGCCCGTTTGATACGCAGTATTTT
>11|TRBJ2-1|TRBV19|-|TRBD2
CASSTAGEQFF
TGTGCCAGTAGTACAGCGGGGGAGCAGTTCTTC
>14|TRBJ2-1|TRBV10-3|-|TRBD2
CAINPGLGYNEQFF
TGTGCCATCAACCCGGGACTAGGCTACAATGAGCAGTTCTTC
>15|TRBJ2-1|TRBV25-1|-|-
CASSESAISDNEQFF
TGTGCCAGCAGCGAGAGTGCTATATCCGACAATGAGCAGTTCTTC
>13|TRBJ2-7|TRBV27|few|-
CASSVRVSSEQYF
TGTGCCAGCAGTGTTAGGGTGTCGAGCGAGCAGTACTTC
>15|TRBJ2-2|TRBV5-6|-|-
CASSFRGPNTGELFF
TGTGCCAGCAGCTTCCGTGGCCCGAACACCGGGGAGCTGTTTTTT
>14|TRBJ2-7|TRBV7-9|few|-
CASSSAGQGDEQYF
TGTGCCAGCAGCTCAGCTGGGCAGGGTGACGAGCAGTACTTC
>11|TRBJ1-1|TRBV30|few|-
CAWSRRTEAFF
TGTGCCTGGAGTCGGAGGACTGAAGCTTTCTTT
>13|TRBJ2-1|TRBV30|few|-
CAWSRVRGNEQFF
TGTGCCTGGAGCCGGGTGAGGGGAAATGAGCAGTTCTTC
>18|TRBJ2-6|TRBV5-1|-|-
CASSSPSLGYSGANVLTF
TGCGCCAGCAGCTCCCCCTCATTGGGGTACTCTGGGGCCAACGTCCTGACTTTC
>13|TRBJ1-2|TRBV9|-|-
CASSVVGTVGYTF
TGTGCCAGCAGCGTAGTAGGGACGGTTGGCTACACCTTC
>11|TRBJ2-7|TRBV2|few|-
CASTEAYEQYF
TGTGCCAGCACGGAAGCATACGAGCAGTACTTC
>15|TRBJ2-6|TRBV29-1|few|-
CSVVRGANGANVLTF
TGCAGCGTTGTCCGGGGGGCAAATGGGGCCAACGTCCTGACTTTC
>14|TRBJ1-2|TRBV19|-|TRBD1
CASSILGQGRGYTF
TGTGCCAGTAGTATTCTGGGACAGGGTCGCGGCTACACCTTC
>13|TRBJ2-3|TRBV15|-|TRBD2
CATRVSGGDTQYF
TGTGCCACCAGAGTTTCGGGAGGGGATACGCAGTATTTT
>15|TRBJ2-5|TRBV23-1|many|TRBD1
CASSHRQGWTETQYF
TGCGCCAGCAGTCACCGACAGGGCTGGACTGAGACCCAGTACTTC
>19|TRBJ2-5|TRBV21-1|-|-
CASSKVRRLAEGPGETQYF
TGTGCCAGCAGCAAAGTAAGGAGACTAGCGGAGGGTCCGGGAGAGACCCAGTACTTC
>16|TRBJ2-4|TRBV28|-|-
CASRLRLGIAKNIQYF
TGTGCCAGCAGACTACGGTTGGGTATCGCCAAAAACATTCAGTACTTC
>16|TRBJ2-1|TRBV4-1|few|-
CASSQETGLSMAEQFF
TGCGCCAGCAGCCAAGAAACAGGGTTAAGCATGGCTGAGCAGTTCTTC
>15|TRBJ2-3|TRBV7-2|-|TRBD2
CASSLSGTSTDTQYF
TGTGCCAGCAGTTTGAGCGGGACTAGCACAGATACGCAGTATTTT
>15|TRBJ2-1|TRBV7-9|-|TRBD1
CASSPRQGPYNEQFF
TGTGCCAGCAGCCCTAGACAGGGCCCCTACAATGAGCAGTTCTTC
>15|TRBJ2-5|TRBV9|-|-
CASSVALRGQETQYF
TGTGCCAGCAGCGTAGCTCTAAGGGGTCAGGAGACCCAGTACTTC
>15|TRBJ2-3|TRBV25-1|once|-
CASSRAEAITDTQYF
TGTGCCAGCAGCAGAGCGGAGGCAATCACAGATACGCAGTATTTT
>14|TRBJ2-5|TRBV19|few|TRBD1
CASSRQGASETQYF
TGTGCCAGTAGCAGACAGGGGGCCAGTGAGACCCAGTACTTC
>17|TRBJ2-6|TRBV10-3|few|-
CAISVRGTSSGANVLTF
TGTGCCATCAGTGTGCGGGGAACCTCCTCTGGGGCCAACGTCCTGACTTTC
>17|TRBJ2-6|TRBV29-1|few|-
CSVRTRGGSSGANVLTF
TGCAGCGTGCGAACGCGCGGGGGCAGCTCTGGGGCCAACGTCCTGACTTTC
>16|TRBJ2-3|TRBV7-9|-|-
CASSSEGGIGTDTQYF
TGTGCCAGCAGCTCCGAAGGGGGAATTGGCACAGATACGCAGTATTTT
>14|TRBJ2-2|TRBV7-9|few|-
CASSLFEMAGELFF
TGTGCCAGCAGCTTGTTTGAGATGGCCGGGGAGCTGTTTTTT
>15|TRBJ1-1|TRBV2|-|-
CATQGVRTPPTEAFF
TGTGCCACCCAAGGGGTGAGGACACCACCAACTGAAGCTTTCTTT
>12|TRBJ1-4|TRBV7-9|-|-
CASSLGGEKLFF
TGTGCCAGCAGCTTAGGGGGCGAAAAACTGTTTTTT
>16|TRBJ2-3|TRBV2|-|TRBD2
CASRSNLAGGVDTQYF
TGTGCCAGCAGATCAAATCTAGCGGGAGGGGTAGATACGCAGTATTTT